One T cell receptor (beta chain) is described in this entry. Its antigen is as yet unknown. The TCR beta CDR3 regions underwent amplification using RNA transcripts as the source. The HTBI primer set served for first-round RT-PCR of the TCR CDR3. MiXCR was run by TCRdb on the multiplex PCR reads, yielding one entry per CDR3 protein. The sample gives 480,000 or so distinct CDR3 sequences, approximately 49% of which show up once; 44% is in the top ten. After removal of 5 bases from V and 1 base from J, the junction contained 14 bases not matched to a gene. The CDR3 has 18 amino acids. CDR1 and CDR2 from the germline V gene are ENHRY and SYGVKD. The sample is drawn from a study of T cells in Graves' hyperthyroidism and ophthalmopathy. The study's findings and limits: Before onset, by a median of around 6.4 months, the model predicted ophthalmopathy.

Uncontrolled infection, other autoimmune disease, pregnancy or lactation disqualified patients from enrolment. The specimen was peripheral blood or thyroid tissue (not recorded which). The J gene is TRBJ1-1, the V gene TRBV10-3, with 9 bases that match TRBD1. This receptor was obtained from an adult woman with Graves' disease, either hyperthyroidism or ophthalmopathy (not recorded which). Here the CDR3 reads CAISPGQGLTLSNTEAFF. Here the CDR3 DNA reads TGTGCCATCAGTCCCGGACAGGGGTTGACCTTGTCGAACACTGAAGCTTTCTTT.